This T cell receptor beta chain was found in a study of naive and memory T cell subsets. Findings and caveats of the study: Over 90% of naive TCR sequences appeared only once, unlike memory subsets. Expression changes during T cell differentiation may affect RNA-based TCR counts. From naive to CM, EM and EMRA, diversity decreased and Gini increased. A few larger clonotypes appeared in naive repertoires, especially CD8, possibly memory cells re-expressing CD45RA.

The beta constant-region primer was an equimolar mix of two oligonucleotides covering TRBC1 and TRBC2. The ligated cDNA underwent four PCR rounds using SP2 and nested alpha and beta constant-region primers. TCRdb passed the UMI-ligation and nested PCR reads through MiXCR, listing each CDR3 protein once. Of 99,000 or so distinct CDR3 sequences in the sample, roughly 15% are singletons; the top ten hold approximately 3%. This clonotype was found a few times. What it binds is not known. Cells stained for CD3, CD4, CD8, CD45RA, CD27 and viability were sorted into four CD45RA/CD27 subsets. The V and J ends lost 4 bases and 5 bases respectively, with 12 bases between them. The V gene's germline CDR1 is SGHDN and CDR2 FVKESK. The CDR3 is 14 amino acids.

Sequences were obtained from naive CD8+ T cells from blood. The V call is TRBV14, the J call TRBJ2-1; perhaps D is TRBD1 or TRBD2 (5 bases each). The origin of this receptor is a human donor in good health. Here the CDR3 reads CASSRRDGDNEQFF. CDR3 nucleotide sequence: TGTGCCAGCAGCCGCCGGGACGGTGACAATGAGCAGTTCTTC.